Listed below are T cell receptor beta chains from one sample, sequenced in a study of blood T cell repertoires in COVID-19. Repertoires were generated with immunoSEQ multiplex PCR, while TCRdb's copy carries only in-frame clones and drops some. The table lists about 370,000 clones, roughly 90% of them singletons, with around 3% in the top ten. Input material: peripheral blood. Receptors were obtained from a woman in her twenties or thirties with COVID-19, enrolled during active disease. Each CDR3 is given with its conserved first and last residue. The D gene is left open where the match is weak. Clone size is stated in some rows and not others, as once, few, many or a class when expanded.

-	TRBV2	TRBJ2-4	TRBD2	TGTGCCAGCGGGAGGGGACCTTTAGCCAAAAACATTCAGTACTTC	CASGRGPLAKNIQYF
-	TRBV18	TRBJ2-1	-	TGTGCCAGCTCAAGCTGGAGCTCCTACAATGAGCAGTTCTTC	CASSSWSSYNEQFF
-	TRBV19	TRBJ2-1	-	TGTGCCAGTAGTTTCGGGGTTCTCTCCTACAATGAGCAGTTCTTC	CASSFGVLSYNEQFF
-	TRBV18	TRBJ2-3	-	TGTGCCAGCTCTCCTCGAACTAGAGGAGGCACAGATACGCAGTATTTT	CASSPRTRGGTDTQYF
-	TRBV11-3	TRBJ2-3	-	TGTGCCAGCAGCTTAGATGGGGCAGGTCCATCGCAGTATTTT	CASSLDGAGPSQYF
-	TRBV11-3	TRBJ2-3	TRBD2	TGTGCCAGCAGCGCCCTACTAGCGGGAGCTAGCACAGATACGCAGTATTTT	CASSALLAGASTDTQYF
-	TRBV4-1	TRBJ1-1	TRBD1	TGCGCCAGCAGCCGGGACCGGGACAGGGAAGTCATAAACACTGAAGCTTTCTTT	CASSRDRDREVINTEAFF
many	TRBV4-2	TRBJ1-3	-	TGTGCCAGCAGCAAAGAGGGCCCGACAGAGGCTGGAAACACCATATATTTT	CASSKEGPTEAGNTIYF
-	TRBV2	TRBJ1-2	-	TGTGCCAGCAGGGCCCATAGACAGTACTATGGCTACACCTTC	CASRAHRQYYGYTF
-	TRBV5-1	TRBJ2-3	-	TGCGCCAGCAGCGCCTCAGGGGCAGATACGCAGTATTTT	CASSASGADTQYF
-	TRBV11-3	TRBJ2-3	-	TGTGCCAGCAGCTTAGGAACAGGGCCTGCCACAGATACGCAGTATTTT	CASSLGTGPATDTQYF
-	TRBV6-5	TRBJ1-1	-	TGTGCCAGCAGTTACGACCTAGACAGATGGGACACTGAAGCTTTCTTT	CASSYDLDRWDTEAFF
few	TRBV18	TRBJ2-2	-	TGTGCCAGCTCACCAGGGGCAGGTTCATCCGGGGAGCTGTTTTTT	CASSPGAGSSGELFF
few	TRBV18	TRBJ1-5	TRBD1	TGTGCCAGCTCAGGCGGACAGGGTCAGTTTAGCAATCAGCCCCAGCATTTT	CASSGGQGQFSNQPQHF
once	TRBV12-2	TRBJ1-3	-	TGTGCAAGTCGCTTAGTTACAGGATTCTCTGGAAACACCATATATTTT	CASRLVTGFSGNTIYF
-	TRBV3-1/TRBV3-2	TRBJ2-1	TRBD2	TGTGCCAGCAGCCAGGGTAGCGGGCCAATCTCCTACAATGAGCAGTTCTTC	CASSQGSGPISYNEQFF
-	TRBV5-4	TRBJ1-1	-	TGTGCCAGCAGCGCGGACGCGCAGGGAAACACTGAAGCTTTCTTT	CASSADAQGNTEAFF
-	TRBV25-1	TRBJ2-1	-	TGTGCCAGCAGTGAAGTTTTGGGCCTCAATGAGCAGTTCTTC	CASSEVLGLNEQFF
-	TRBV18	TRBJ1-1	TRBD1	TGTGCCAGCTCACCGACAGGGGAATTGGAAACTGAAGCTTTCTTT	CASSPTGELETEAFF
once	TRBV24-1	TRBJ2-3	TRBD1	TGTGCCACCAGTGATCGCGACAGGGGGAGCACAGATACGCAGTATTTT	CATSDRDRGSTDTQYF
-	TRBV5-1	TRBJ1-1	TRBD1	TGCGCCAGCAGCTGGACGCGGAGGACAGGGGCCCCAGCGGACACTGAAGCTTTCTTT	CASSWTRRTGAPADTEAFF
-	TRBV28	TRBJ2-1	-	TGTGCCAGCAAGACGGGGGAGAGCTCCTACAATGAGCAGTTCTTC	CASKTGESSYNEQFF
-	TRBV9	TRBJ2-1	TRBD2	TGTGCCAGCAGCCCCCGGGAGGGATCCTACAATGAGCAGTTCTTC	CASSPREGSYNEQFF
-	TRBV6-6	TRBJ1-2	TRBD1	TGTGCCAGCAGTGGGACAGGGGGCAATGGCTACACCTTC	CASSGTGGNGYTF
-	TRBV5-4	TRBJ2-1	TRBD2	TGTGCCAGCAGCTTCTCTAGCGGGAGGGCCTACAATGAGCAGTTCTTC	CASSFSSGRAYNEQFF
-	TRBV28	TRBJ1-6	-	TGTGCCAGCAGAGTCGGGGAATATAATTCACCCCTCCACTTT	CASRVGEYNSPLHF
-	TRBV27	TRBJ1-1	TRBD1	TGTGCCACCACACCCGGGACAGGGGAAGCTTTCTTT	CATTPGTGEAFF
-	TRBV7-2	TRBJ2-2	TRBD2	TGTGCCAGCAGCGTTATCCGACTAGCGGGGACCGGGGAGCTGTTTTTT	CASSVIRLAGTGELFF
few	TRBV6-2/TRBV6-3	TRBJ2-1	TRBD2	TGTGCCAGCAGTCAATCAACGCTAGCGGGAGATATCCATGAGCAGTTCTTC	CASSQSTLAGDIHEQFF
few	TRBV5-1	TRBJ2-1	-	TGCGCCAGCAGCTTGGTTTCAACGAGCTCCTACAATGAGCAGTTCTTC	CASSLVSTSSYNEQFF
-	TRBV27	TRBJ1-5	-	TGTGCCAGCAGTCCCCTCGGCAATCAGCCCCAGCATTTT	CASSPLGNQPQHF
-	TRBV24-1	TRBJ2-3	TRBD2	TGTGCCACCCGCGCGGGGGGGCCAGGGACAGATACGCAGTATTTT	CATRAGGPGTDTQYF
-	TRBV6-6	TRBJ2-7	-	TGTGCCAGCAGTTACTCCGGGACACCCTCCTACGAGCAGTACTTC	CASSYSGTPSYEQYF
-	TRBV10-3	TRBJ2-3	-	TGTGCCATCAGTGTGGGGACAAGCTTCACAGATACGCAGTATTTT	CAISVGTSFTDTQYF
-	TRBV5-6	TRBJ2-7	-	TGTGCCAGCAGCTTGGCCACAGGGTTCTACGAGCAGTACTTC	CASSLATGFYEQYF
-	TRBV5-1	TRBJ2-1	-	TGCGCCAGCAGCTTGGCCGGTCGTCCCAATGAGCAGTTCTTC	CASSLAGRPNEQFF
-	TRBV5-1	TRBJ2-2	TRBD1	TGCGCCAGCAGCTGGGGACAGGAGTTTGGGGAGCTGTTTTTT	CASSWGQEFGELFF
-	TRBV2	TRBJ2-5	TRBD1	TGTGCCAGCAGTATCGACAGGGCGGAGACCCAGTACTTC	CASSIDRAETQYF
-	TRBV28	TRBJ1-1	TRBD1	TGTGCCAGCAGTCCGCTACAGGGGGCGATCACTGAAGCTTTCTTT	CASSPLQGAITEAFF
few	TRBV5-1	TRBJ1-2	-	TGCGCCAGCAGCCCACAACAGGGAGCTAACTATGGCTACACCTTC	CASSPQQGANYGYTF
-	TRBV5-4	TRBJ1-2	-	TGTGCCAGCAGCTTGGTGGGGGACTCGGATGGCTACACCTTC	CASSLVGDSDGYTF
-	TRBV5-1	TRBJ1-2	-	TGCGCCAGCAGCAGGGACTTTAACTATGGCTACACCTTC	CASSRDFNYGYTF
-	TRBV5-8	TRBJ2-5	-	TGTGCCAGCAGCTTGACAGGGGGGGCTGGAGAGACCCAGTACTTC	CASSLTGGAGETQYF
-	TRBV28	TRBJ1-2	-	TGTGCCAGCAGTTTTTCGGGTTCTCGGGTCTTCTACACCTTC	CASSFSGSRVFYTF
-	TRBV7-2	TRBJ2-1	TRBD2	TGTGCCAGCAGCCCCCGGGGGGGCGGGGTGGCAGGGGAGCAGTTCTTC	CASSPRGGGVAGEQFF
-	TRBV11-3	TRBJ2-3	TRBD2	TGTGCCAGCAGCTCCGCAGCGGGAGACACAGATACGCAGTATTTT	CASSSAAGDTDTQYF